This is a list of T cell receptor beta chains from one sample in a study of control samples from healthy donors and cancer patients. TCRdb keeps only in-frame clones here, not all; method: immunoSEQ multiplex PCR. Its clone listing holds 150,000 to 200,000 clones. The sample taken for sequencing was blood. Receptors originate from a woman aged 25 to 39 in good health. Each CDR3 is given with its conserved first and last residue.

J gene: TRBJ1-1
CDR3 length: 14
V gene: TRBV5-1
CDR3 protein: CASRVVAMNTEAFF

J gene: TRBJ1-5
CDR3 length: 18
V gene: TRBV12-2
CDR3 protein: CASRLESRCGLSNQPQHF

J gene: TRBJ2-7
CDR3 length: 14
V gene: TRBV6-5
CDR3 protein: CASSRHVTSYEQYF

J gene: TRBJ1-6
CDR3 length: 13
V gene: TRBV6-1
CDR3 protein: CASSYGNYSPLHF

J gene: TRBJ1-2
CDR3 length: 13
V gene: TRBV6-4
CDR3 protein: CASSDGVSYGYTF

J gene: TRBJ2-1
CDR3 length: 16
V gene: TRBV9
CDR3 protein: CASSAYLAGGDNEQFF

J gene: TRBJ1-5
CDR3 length: 13
V gene: TRBV19
CDR3 protein: CASAKLQGQPQHF

J gene: TRBJ2-7
CDR3 length: 15
V gene: TRBV10-3
CDR3 protein: CAISGPGQGFHEQYF

J gene: TRBJ2-1
CDR3 length: 21
V gene: TRBV7-7
CDR3 protein: CASSLENPGGGIFGTHNEQFF

J gene: TRBJ1-3
CDR3 length: 14
V gene: TRBV5-5
CDR3 protein: CASSSRISGNTIYF

J gene: TRBJ1-1
CDR3 length: 13
V gene: TRBV19
CDR3 protein: CASGPSVSTEAFF

J gene: TRBJ2-3
CDR3 length: 16
V gene: TRBV5-1
CDR3 protein: CASSLAGGGATDTQYF

J gene: TRBJ2-7
CDR3 length: 14
V gene: TRBV5-3
CDR3 protein: CARSLAGTDYEQYF

J gene: TRBJ2-5
CDR3 length: 18
V gene: TRBV28
CDR3 protein: CASSHTKVSGGGRETQYF

J gene: TRBJ2-7
CDR3 length: 11
V gene: TRBV28
CDR3 protein: CASTGAYEQYF

J gene: TRBJ1-4
CDR3 length: 15
V gene: TRBV21-1
CDR3 protein: CASKSFDRLNEKLFF

J gene: TRBJ1-5
CDR3 length: 15
V gene: TRBV28
CDR3 protein: CASSSRDRGVQPQHF

J gene: TRBJ2-1
CDR3 length: 16
V gene: TRBV5-1
CDR3 protein: CASSLGWDQPYNEQFF

J gene: TRBJ2-1
CDR3 length: 18
V gene: TRBV27
CDR3 protein: CASSYRLSEGTAYNEQFF

J gene: TRBJ1-5
CDR3 length: 14
V gene: TRBV10-2
CDR3 protein: CASSESPPGEPQHF

J gene: TRBJ1-5
CDR3 length: 14
V gene: TRBV28
CDR3 protein: CASSFPTHRGPQHF

J gene: TRBJ1-4
CDR3 length: 13
V gene: TRBV3-1/TRBV3-2
CDR3 protein: CASSQSTREKLFF

J gene: TRBJ2-1
CDR3 length: 15
V gene: TRBV2
CDR3 protein: CASSLSGANYNEQFF

J gene: TRBJ1-2
CDR3 length: 15
V gene: TRBV21-1
CDR3 protein: CASSRRGRGGYGYTF

J gene: TRBJ1-2
CDR3 length: 13
V gene: TRBV5-1
CDR3 protein: CASSLMQGKGYTF

J gene: TRBJ1-6
CDR3 length: 13
V gene: TRBV7-3
CDR3 protein: CASSRRPDSPLHF

J gene: TRBJ1-5
CDR3 length: 15
V gene: TRBV7-8
CDR3 protein: CASSLVRWGNQPQHF

J gene: TRBJ1-6
CDR3 length: 17
V gene: TRBV9
CDR3 protein: CASSLRDRSSYNSPLHF

J gene: TRBJ2-2
CDR3 length: 15
V gene: TRBV5-1
CDR3 protein: CASSLRASNTGELFF

J gene: TRBJ1-3
CDR3 length: 14
V gene: TRBV11-2
CDR3 protein: CASTDRGSGNTIYF

J gene: TRBJ1-1
CDR3 length: 15
V gene: TRBV7-9
CDR3 protein: CASSLIPGGNTEAFF

J gene: TRBJ2-2
CDR3 length: 14
V gene: TRBV6-2/TRBV6-3
CDR3 protein: CASSGQGAAGELFF

J gene: TRBJ1-2
CDR3 length: 14
V gene: TRBV24-1
CDR3 protein: CATSDYGRQYGYTF

J gene: TRBJ2-4
CDR3 length: 16
V gene: TRBV3-1/TRBV3-2
CDR3 protein: CASSQFGGVAKNIQYF

J gene: TRBJ2-7
CDR3 length: 15
V gene: TRBV29-1
CDR3 protein: CSVEGTGDGRYEQYF

J gene: TRBJ2-7
CDR3 length: 15
V gene: TRBV9
CDR3 protein: CASSASGTSSYEQYF

J gene: TRBJ2-5
CDR3 length: 12
V gene: TRBV29-1
CDR3 protein: CSVGFSRGTQYF

J gene: TRBJ2-1
CDR3 length: 10
V gene: TRBV18
CDR3 protein: CASSRNEQFF

J gene: TRBJ1-1
CDR3 length: 13
V gene: TRBV6-6
CDR3 protein: CASSYGRNTEAFF

J gene: TRBJ1-5
CDR3 length: 13
V gene: TRBV7-8
CDR3 protein: CASSLVSGQPQHF

J gene: TRBJ2-3
CDR3 length: 14
V gene: TRBV7-2
CDR3 protein: CASSASRGTDTQYF

J gene: TRBJ1-5
CDR3 length: 13
V gene: TRBV4-1
CDR3 protein: CASSHAGSPPQHF

J gene: TRBJ2-7
CDR3 length: 13
V gene: TRBV29-1
CDR3 protein: CSVEDRSPRVQYF

J gene: TRBJ1-5
CDR3 length: 15
V gene: TRBV21-1
CDR3 protein: CASSKEPRPNQPQHF

J gene: TRBJ1-2
CDR3 length: 13
V gene: TRBV19
CDR3 protein: CASSMRHDYGYTF

J gene: TRBJ2-1
CDR3 length: 18
V gene: TRBV5-1
CDR3 protein: CASSLVASGGPTYNEQFF

J gene: TRBJ1-4
CDR3 length: 14
V gene: TRBV30
CDR3 protein: CAWSDRARGEKLFF

J gene: TRBJ1-3
CDR3 length: 14
V gene: TRBV6-5
CDR3 protein: CASSPGFSGNTIYF

J gene: TRBJ1-6
CDR3 length: 12
V gene: TRBV28
CDR3 protein: CASSAGGSPLHF

J gene: TRBJ1-2
CDR3 length: 12
V gene: TRBV5-6
CDR3 protein: CASSRDPYGYTF

J gene: TRBJ2-7
CDR3 length: 13
V gene: TRBV7-8
CDR3 protein: CASSLSREYEQYF

J gene: TRBJ2-4
CDR3 length: 13
V gene: TRBV27
CDR3 protein: CASADVAKNIQYF

J gene: TRBJ2-7
CDR3 length: 16
V gene: TRBV5-1
CDR3 protein: CASSLVPGQGLGEQYF

J gene: TRBJ1-5
CDR3 length: 15
V gene: TRBV6-5
CDR3 protein: CASSPTAWSNQPQHF

J gene: TRBJ2-7
CDR3 length: 15
V gene: TRBV4-1
CDR3 protein: CASSQDPRPSYEQYF